This T cell receptor beta chain was obtained from a study of blood T cell repertoires in COVID-19. Clones were read by immunoSEQ multiplex PCR, and TCRdb kept only the in-frame ones, dropping some. The table records some 250,000 clones, 75% to 90% of them present only once. Sequencing was done on a sample of peripheral blood. The clonotype comes from a man in his 60s who had recovered from COVID-19.

CDR3 in amino acids: CASSLAQGSQHF. CDR3 nucleotides: TGTGCCAGCAGTTTAGCCCAGGGGTCCCAGCATTTT. This chain connects TRBV12-3 or TRBV12-4 to TRBJ1-5, with D possibly TRBD1 on 6 matching bases. The CDR3 runs to 12 residues. The V and J ends lost 0 bases and 11 bases respectively, with 8 bases between them.